Listed below are T cell receptor beta chains from one sample, sequenced in a study of cytomegalovirus exposure and HLA in healthy donors. The protocol was immunoSEQ multiplex PCR, while the TCRdb copy is restricted to in-frame clones and leaves out a portion. With 91,000 or so clones in the sample, the ten largest clones hold about 3.4%. What was sequenced was PBMCs. The source is a woman under 40 in good health and CMV-seronegative. Both conserved end residues are part of each CDR3. A D gene is named only where the DNA matches it firmly.

V	D	length	J	CDR3	DNA
TRBV5-4	NA	15	TRBJ2-5	CASSFNTGMVETQYF	TGTGCCAGCAGCTTTAACACAGGGATGGTAGAGACCCAGTACTTC
TRBV25-1	NA	13	TRBJ1-2	CASSVGQGGGYTF	TGTGCCAGCAGTGTGGGGCAGGGTGGTGGCTACACCTTC
TRBV5-1	NA	15	TRBJ2-7	CASSLSGSEIHEQYF	TGCGCCAGCAGCTTGTCCGGCAGCGAGATCCACGAGCAGTACTTC
TRBV4-1	TRBD1	12	TRBJ1-5	CASGQGKGPQHF	TGCGCCAGCGGACAGGGAAAAGGGCCCCAGCATTTT
TRBV6-5	NA	12	TRBJ2-1	CASSTEGSEQFF	TGTGCCAGCAGCACAGAGGGAAGTGAGCAGTTCTTC
TRBV2	NA	14	TRBJ1-2	CASRGDRNYGGYTF	TGTGCCAGCAGGGGCGACAGGAACTATGGAGGCTACACCTTC
TRBV11-3	NA	13	TRBJ1-1	CASSSGGWTEAFF	TGTGCCAGCAGCTCCGGGGGATGGACTGAAGCTTTCTTT
TRBV7-3	TRBD2	15	TRBJ2-3	CASSIPGGGTDTQYF	TGTGCCAGCAGCATCCCCGGGGGGGGGACAGATACGCAGTATTTT
TRBV27	TRBD1	14	TRBJ2-3	CASYDRDRSDTQYF	TGTGCCAGCTATGACAGGGATCGTTCAGATACGCAGTATTTT
TRBV5-1	TRBD1	14	TRBJ2-7	CASRTGTGIDEQYF	TGCGCCAGCAGGACCGGGACAGGGATCGACGAGCAGTACTTC
TRBV5-5	TRBD1	13	TRBJ2-7	CASSSRGLYEQYF	TGTGCCAGCAGCTCCAGGGGGCTCTACGAGCAGTACTTC
TRBV28	NA	12	TRBJ2-5	CASSTFSPDQYF	TGTGCCAGCAGTACTTTTAGCCCGGACCAGTACTTC
TRBV9	NA	16	TRBJ1-3	CASSVGSPGRGNTIYF	TGTGCCAGCAGCGTAGGGTCCCCAGGGCGAGGAAACACCATATATTTT
TRBV29-1	NA	14	TRBJ2-6	CSVGERPGANVLTF	TGCAGCGTTGGGGAGAGACCTGGGGCCAACGTCCTGACTTTC
TRBV11-1	NA	13	TRBJ2-1	CASSFRRGNEQFF	TGTGCCAGCAGCTTCCGCCGGGGGAATGAGCAGTTCTTC
TRBV6-1	TRBD1	14	TRBJ1-1	CASSSRTGGNEAFF	TGTGCCAGCAGTTCTCGGACAGGCGGGAATGAAGCTTTCTTT
TRBV11-3	NA	13	TRBJ2-7	CASSLFSGYEQYF	TGTGCCAGCAGCTTATTCAGCGGCTACGAGCAGTACTTC
TRBV28	TRBD1	15	TRBJ1-4	CASSFRQGSNEKLFF	TGTGCCAGCAGTTTCCGACAGGGATCTAATGAAAAACTGTTTTTT
TRBV4-2	NA	13	TRBJ1-1	CASSQDRGWKAFF	TGTGCCAGCAGCCAAGATAGGGGATGGAAAGCTTTCTTT
TRBV13	TRBD1	15	TRBJ1-2	CASSSTGGGDYGYTF	TGTGCCAGCAGCTCTACAGGGGGCGGCGACTATGGCTACACCTTC
TRBV5-5	TRBD2	16	TRBJ2-7	CASSPRTSGTYYEQYF	TGTGCCAGCAGCCCCCGGACTAGCGGGACCTACTACGAGCAGTACTTC
TRBV28	NA	13	TRBJ2-2	CASSPAGTGELFF	TGTGCCAGCAGCCCCGCGGGCACCGGGGAGCTGTTTTTT
TRBV5-4	NA	17	TRBJ2-2	CASSLGAGTTNTGELFF	TGTGCCAGCAGCTTGGGGGCCGGGACAACGAACACCGGGGAGCTGTTTTTT
TRBV6-5	TRBD1	14	TRBJ2-7	CASSPTGGFYEQYF	TGTGCCAGCAGCCCAACAGGGGGCTTCTACGAGCAGTACTTC